This paragraph reports one T cell receptor beta chain. Its antigen remains undetermined. There are no base qualities to consult, and no much larger clone falls within one base. Sequences SQVTM (CDR1) and ANQGSEA (CDR2) are obtained from the germline V gene. The junction carries 11 bases between V and J, which are trimmed by 5 bases and 0 bases respectively. From its cysteine to its phenylalanine, the CDR3 spans 13 amino acids. Solely the CDR3 DNA is kept, with 39 bases framed from the first base. Libraries came from RT-PCR. Instrument on record: Illumina HiSeq 2500. TCRdb reworked the public reads: Q25 trimming with fastp, MiXCR clone assembly, productive beta chains retained. Rows with a matching CDR3 protein are joined into one entry that keeps the most common DNA and genes. A total of approximately 700,000 distinct CDR3 sequences appear in this sample, around 13% of them only once. The top ten hold 5.5% to 7% of the sample.

This sample is drawn from a study of response to subunit inactivated influenza vaccine listed by TCRdb under 2018. In terms of the full investigation: Deep quantitative T cell receptor repertoire profiling was used in the study to track responses to a trivalent subunit inactivated influenza vaccine. Here is what the overall study found, with its caveats: The authors suggested that each seasonal influenza vaccination may recruit only a limited number of new T cells.

This sequence originates from a man aged 45 to 65 who received an inactivated influenza vaccine. Donor details come from another sample of the same person, matched by shared clones. The material was PBMCs from blood, obtained around two weeks before vaccination. This receptor chain uses TRBV29-1 and TRBJ2-7, with no D gene named confidently. CDR3 protein: CSVMSSLSYEQYF. At the DNA level, the sequence is TGCAGCGTTATGAGTTCCCTCTCCTACGAGCAGTACTTC.